One sample yielded the 4 T cell receptor beta chains listed below, sequenced in a study of blood T cell repertoires in COVID-19. The method was immunoSEQ multiplex PCR; TCRdb's version includes in-frame clones alone and lacks a portion of them. Here the sample spans fewer than 250,000 clones, roughly 86% being singletons. The sequencing input was peripheral blood. These receptors originate from a woman in her seventies with active or convalescent COVID-19.

This sequence joins TRBV4-1 and TRBJ1-1, with a weak D call TRBD1 (6 bases). CDR1 MGHRA and CDR2 YSYEKL come from the germline V gene. The CDR3 consists of 16 residues. The V and J ends lost 1 base and 1 base respectively, with 13 bases between them. The chain's CDR3 is CASSQGLLGGNTEAFF. Written as DNA, the CDR3 is TGCGCCAGCAGCCAAGGTCTATTAGGGGGGAACACTGAAGCTTTCTTT.

A few counts support this clone. The gene calls are TRBV18 and TRBJ2-7, with TRBD2 matching 7 bases. CDR3 length: 14 amino acids. Germline CDR1 reads KGHSH; CDR2 reads LQKENI. Trimming took 1 base from V and 2 from J; bases not matched to a gene: 2. This CDR3 reads CASSPQAGAYEQYF. The CDR3 DNA reads as TGTGCCAGCTCACCACAGGCGGGAGCCTACGAGCAGTACTTC.

This clone has more than one count but fewer than ten. The CDR3 region is CASSIGTAVPTEAFF. The CDR3 coding sequence is TGTGCCAGTAGTATAGGGACAGCAGTCCCAACTGAAGCTTTCTTT. The chain joins TRBV19 to TRBJ1-1, with D perhaps matching TRBD1 (6 bases). CDR3 length: 15 residues. CDR1 is LNHDA and CDR2 is SQIVND in the germline V gene (reference sequence). The V and J ends lost 1 base and 5 bases respectively, with 14 bases between them.

CDR3 nucleotide sequence: TGTGCCACGGGGACAGAGCACTACGAGCAGTACTTC. Its protein product is CATGTEHYEQYF. The chain joins TRBV2 to TRBJ2-7; TRBD1 aligns across 7 bases. V gave up 10 bases and J gave up 3 bases; unmatched junction bases: 6. Germline CDR1 reads SNHLY; CDR2 reads FYNNEI. The CDR3 is made up of 12 amino acids.